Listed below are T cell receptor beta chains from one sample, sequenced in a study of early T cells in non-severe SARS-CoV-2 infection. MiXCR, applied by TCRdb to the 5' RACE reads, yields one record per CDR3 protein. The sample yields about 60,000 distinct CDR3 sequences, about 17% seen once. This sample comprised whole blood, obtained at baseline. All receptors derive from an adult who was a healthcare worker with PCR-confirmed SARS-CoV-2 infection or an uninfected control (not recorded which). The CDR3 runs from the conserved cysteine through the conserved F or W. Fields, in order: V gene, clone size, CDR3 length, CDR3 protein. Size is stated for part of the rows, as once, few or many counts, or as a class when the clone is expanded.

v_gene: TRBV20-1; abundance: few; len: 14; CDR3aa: CSASDRVRTDTQYF
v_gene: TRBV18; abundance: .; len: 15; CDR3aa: CASSPNGQNNEKLFF
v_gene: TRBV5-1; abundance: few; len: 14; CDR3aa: CASRGEGRDQPQHF
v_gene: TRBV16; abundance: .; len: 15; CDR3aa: CASKSPESGANVLTF
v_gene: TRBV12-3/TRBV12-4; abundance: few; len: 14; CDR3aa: CASRMGGFGTEAFF
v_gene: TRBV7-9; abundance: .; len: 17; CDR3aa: CASSAGTRTSGSNLQFF
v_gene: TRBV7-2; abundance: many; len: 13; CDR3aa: CASSLGLTDTQYF
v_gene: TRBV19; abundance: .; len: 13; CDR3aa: CASSVGQRNIQYF
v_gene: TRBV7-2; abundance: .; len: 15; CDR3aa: CASSLGSTGYYEQYF
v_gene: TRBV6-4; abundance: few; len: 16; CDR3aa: CASSDSGRMTNYGYTF
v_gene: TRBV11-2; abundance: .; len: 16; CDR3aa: CASSSRAGGPTDTQYF
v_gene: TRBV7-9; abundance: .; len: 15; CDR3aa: CASSPLRGRDYGYTF
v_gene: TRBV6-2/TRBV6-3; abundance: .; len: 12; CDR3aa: CASSYMGNTQYF
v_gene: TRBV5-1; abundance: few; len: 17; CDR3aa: CASSLETGGSRNSPLHF
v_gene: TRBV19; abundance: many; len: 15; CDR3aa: CASSRGAQRNTEAFF
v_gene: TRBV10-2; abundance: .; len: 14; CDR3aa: CASSPGTNTDTQYF
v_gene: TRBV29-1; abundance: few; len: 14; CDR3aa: CSVDRREAGNEQFF
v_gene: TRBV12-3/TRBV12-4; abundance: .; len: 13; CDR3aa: CASSLRTGAEQYF
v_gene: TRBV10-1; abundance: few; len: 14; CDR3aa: CASSVASGTDTQYF
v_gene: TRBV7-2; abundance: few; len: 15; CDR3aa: CASSPVDRGLQPQHF
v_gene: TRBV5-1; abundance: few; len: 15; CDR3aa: CASSLTGSANTEAFF
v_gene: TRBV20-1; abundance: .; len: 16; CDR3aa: CSALVSERGSYNEQFF
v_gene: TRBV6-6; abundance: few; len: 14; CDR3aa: CASSYNSRTDTQYF
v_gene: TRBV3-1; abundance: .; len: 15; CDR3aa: CASSQFQTVGQPQHF
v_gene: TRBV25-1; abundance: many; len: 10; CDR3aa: CASSDYEQYF
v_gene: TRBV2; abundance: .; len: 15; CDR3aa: CASRSSGGVYNEQFF
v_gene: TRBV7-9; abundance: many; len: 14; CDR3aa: CASSFRANTGELFF
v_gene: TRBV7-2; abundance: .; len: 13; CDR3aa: CASSLKRSHGYTF
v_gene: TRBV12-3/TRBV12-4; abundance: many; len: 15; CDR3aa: CASSAREGGNQPQHF
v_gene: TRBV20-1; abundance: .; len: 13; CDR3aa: CSARGTEPYEQYF
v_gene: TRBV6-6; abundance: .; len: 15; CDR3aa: CASSYSMVGVKPQHF
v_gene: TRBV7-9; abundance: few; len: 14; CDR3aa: CASSGWTGSYEQYF
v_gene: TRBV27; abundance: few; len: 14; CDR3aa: CASGTRQGDYGYTF
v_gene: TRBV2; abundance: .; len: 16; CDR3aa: CASSDSPGTGGTEAFF
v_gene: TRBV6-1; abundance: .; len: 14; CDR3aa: CASTPASGAYEQYF
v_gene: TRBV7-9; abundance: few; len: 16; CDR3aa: CASSTDRVGDTDTQYF
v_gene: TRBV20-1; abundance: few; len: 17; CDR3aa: CSARDGGGAPIQETQYF
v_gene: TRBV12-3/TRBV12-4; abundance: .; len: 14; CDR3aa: CASSVTRSGNTIYF
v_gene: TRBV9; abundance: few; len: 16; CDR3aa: CASSPWGGFGTGELFF
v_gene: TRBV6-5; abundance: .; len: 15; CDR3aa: CASSYEGLAMYEQYF
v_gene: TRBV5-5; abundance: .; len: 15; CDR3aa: CASSLDPGTNTEAFF
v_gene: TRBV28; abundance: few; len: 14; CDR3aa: CATTSPAVHYEQYF
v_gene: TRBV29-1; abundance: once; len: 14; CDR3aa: CSVAGLADPNEQFF
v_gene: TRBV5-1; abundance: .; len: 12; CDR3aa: CASSKGQGEAFF
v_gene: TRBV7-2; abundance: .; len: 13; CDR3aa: CASSLAAGLSVVF
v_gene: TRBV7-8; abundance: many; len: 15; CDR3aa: CASSFQGRIGQPQHF
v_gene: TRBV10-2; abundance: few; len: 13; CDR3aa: CASSDRENSPLHF
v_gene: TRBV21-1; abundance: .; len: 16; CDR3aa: CASSKSGDREICEQYF
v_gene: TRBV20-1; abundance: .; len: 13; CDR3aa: CSAREGGEDEQYF
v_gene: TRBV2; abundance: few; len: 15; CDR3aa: CASSVGGVRNQPQHF
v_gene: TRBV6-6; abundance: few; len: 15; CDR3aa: CASSYSVGINTEAFF
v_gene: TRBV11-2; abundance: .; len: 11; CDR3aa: CASSLGGDQFF